This TCR beta chain comes out of a study of cytomegalovirus exposure and HLA in healthy donors. Study background: Sequencing of 150 million to 200 million T cells in an earlier analysis found roughly 120 million unique TCR beta sequences.

In the PCR, 60 Vbeta and 13 Jbeta primers were used. Profiled with immunoSEQ multiplex PCR; TCRdb holds only in-frame clones, not every one. Of 130,000 to 150,000 clones in the sample, 65% to 85% were seen once. The study, taken as a whole, reports: In terms of immune exposure information, only CMV serostatus was available. HLA allele associations emerged for around 15,000 TCR beta sequences in a later analysis, at 0.05 false discovery rate. There were a few CMV-associated chains whose specificity for CMV antigens was confirmed in vitro.

Note on this clone: The antigen is undetermined.

The CDR3 length is 13 residues. Germline V lookup: CDR1 ENHRY, CDR2 SYGVKD. Deletions cut 7 bases from V and 4 bases from J, with 11 bases between. The sequenced sample was PBMCs. The clonotype was recovered from a woman aged 40 to 50 in good health and CMV-seropositive. The genes are TRBV10-3 and TRBJ1-5, with unresolved D. Here the CDR3 DNA reads TGTGCCATCAAGAAAGACGGGAATCAGCCCCAGCATTTT. Its protein is CAIKKDGNQPQHF.